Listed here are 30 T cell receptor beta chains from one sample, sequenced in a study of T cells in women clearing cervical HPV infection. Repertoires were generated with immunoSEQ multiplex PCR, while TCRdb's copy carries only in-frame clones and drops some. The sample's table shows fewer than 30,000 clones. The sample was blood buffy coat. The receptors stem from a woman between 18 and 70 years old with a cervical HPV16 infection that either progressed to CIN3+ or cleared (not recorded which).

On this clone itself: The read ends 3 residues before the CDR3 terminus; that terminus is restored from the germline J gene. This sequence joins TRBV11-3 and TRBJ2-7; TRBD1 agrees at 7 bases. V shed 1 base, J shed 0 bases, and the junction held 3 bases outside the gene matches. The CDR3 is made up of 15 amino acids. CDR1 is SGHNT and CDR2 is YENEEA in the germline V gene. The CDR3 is CASSLGGTVSYEQYF. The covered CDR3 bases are TGTGCCAGCAGCTTAGGGGGGACAGTCTCCTACGAG.

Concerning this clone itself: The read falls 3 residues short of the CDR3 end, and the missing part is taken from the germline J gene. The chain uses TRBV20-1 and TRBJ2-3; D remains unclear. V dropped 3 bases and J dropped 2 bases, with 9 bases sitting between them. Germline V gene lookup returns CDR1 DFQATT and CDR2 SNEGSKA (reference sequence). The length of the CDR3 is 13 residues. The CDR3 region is CSARPDITDTQYF. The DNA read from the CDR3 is TGCAGTGCTAGGCCTGACATCACAGATACG.

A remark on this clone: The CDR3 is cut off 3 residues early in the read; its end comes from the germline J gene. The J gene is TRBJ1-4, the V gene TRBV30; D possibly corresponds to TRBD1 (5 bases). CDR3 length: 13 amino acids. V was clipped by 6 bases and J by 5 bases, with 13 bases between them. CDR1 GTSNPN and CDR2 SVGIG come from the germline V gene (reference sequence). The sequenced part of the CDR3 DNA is TGTGCCTGCAACAGGTTAGAGAATGAAAAA. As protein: CACNRLENEK. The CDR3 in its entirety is CACNRLENEKLFF.

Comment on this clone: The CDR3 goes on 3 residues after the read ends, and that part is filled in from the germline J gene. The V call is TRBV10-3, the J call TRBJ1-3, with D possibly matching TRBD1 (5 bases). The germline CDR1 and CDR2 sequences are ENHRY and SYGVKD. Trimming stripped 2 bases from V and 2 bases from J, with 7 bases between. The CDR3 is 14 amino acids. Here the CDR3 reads CAISEPRAGNTIYF. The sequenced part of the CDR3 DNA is TGTGCCATCAGTGAGCCCAGGGCTGGAAACACC.

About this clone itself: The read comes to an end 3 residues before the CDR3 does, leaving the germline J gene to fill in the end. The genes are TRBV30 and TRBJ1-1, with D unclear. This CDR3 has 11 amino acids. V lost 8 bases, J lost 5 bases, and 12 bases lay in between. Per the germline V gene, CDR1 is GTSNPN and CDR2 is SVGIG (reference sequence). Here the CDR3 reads CARGTGTEAFF. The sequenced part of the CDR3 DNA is TGTGCCCGGGGAACGGGAACTGAA.

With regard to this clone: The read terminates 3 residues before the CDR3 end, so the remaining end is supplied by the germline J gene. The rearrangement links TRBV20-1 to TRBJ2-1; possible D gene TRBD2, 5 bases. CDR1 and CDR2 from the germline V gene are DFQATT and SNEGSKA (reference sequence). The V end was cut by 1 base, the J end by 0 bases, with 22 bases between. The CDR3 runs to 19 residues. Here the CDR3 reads CSARARPAGVPNSYNEQFF. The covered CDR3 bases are TGCAGTGCTAGAGCCCGTCCGGCGGGTGTTCCTAACTCCTACAATGAG.

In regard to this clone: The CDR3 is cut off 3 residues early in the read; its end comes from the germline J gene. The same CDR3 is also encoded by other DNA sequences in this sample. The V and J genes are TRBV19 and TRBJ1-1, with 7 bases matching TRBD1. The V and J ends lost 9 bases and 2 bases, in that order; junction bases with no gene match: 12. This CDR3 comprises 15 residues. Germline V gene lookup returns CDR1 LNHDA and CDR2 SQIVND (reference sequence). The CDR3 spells CASTILRGRNTEAFF. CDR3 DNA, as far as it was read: TGTGCCAGCACCATCCTGAGGGGGCGAAACACTGAA.

CDR3: CASSQSQKGQGCTGELFF. Incomplete CDR3 DNA: TGCGCCAGCAGTCAATCGCAGAAAGGACAGGGCTGCACTGGGGAG. The rearrangement links TRBV23-1 to TRBJ2-2, with 8 nucleotides matching TRBD1. With the read ending 3 residues before the CDR3 end, the germline J gene is used to fill in that end. TRBV23-1 is reported as an ORF; its role is uncertain. Trimming at V came to 0 bases and at J to 8 bases, leaving 14 bases not matched to a gene. The CDR3 runs to 18 residues.

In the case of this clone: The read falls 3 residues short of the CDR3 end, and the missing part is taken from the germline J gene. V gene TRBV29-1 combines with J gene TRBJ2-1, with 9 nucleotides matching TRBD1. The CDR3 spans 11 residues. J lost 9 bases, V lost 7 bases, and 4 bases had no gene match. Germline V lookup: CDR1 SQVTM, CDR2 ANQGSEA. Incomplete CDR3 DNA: TGCAGCGCCCTGACAGGGGGTGAG. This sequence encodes CSALTGGE. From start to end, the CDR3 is CSALTGGEQFF.

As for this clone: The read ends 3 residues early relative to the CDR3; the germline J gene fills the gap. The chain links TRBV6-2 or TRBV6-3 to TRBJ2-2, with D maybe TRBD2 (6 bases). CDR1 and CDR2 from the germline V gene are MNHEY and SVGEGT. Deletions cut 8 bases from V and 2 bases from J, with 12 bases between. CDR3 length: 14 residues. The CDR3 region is CASLGGINTGELFF. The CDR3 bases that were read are TGTGCCAGCCTCGGCGGGATAAACACCGGGGAG.

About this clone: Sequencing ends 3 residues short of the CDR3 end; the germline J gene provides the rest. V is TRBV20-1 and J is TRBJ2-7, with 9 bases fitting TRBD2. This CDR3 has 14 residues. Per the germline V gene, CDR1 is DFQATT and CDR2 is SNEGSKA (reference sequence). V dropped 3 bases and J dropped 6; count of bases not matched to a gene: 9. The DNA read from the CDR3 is TGCAGTGCTAGCGGCGGGAGGGCCCGGGGCGAG. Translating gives CSASGGRARGE. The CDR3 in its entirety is CSASGGRARGEQYF.

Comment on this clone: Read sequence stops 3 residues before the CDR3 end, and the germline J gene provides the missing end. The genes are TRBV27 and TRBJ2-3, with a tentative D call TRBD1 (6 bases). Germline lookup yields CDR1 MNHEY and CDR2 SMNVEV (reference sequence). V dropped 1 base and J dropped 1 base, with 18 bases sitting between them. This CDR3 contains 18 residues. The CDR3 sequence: CASSLLGGTVSGTDTQYF. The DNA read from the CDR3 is TGTGCCAGCAGTTTATTAGGGGGTACCGTGTCTGGCACAGATACG.

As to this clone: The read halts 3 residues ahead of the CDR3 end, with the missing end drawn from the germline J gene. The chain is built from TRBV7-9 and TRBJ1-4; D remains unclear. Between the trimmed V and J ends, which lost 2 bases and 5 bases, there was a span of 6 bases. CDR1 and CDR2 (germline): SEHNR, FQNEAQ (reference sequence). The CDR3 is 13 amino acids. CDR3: CASSLSRNEKLFF. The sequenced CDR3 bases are TGTGCCAGCAGCTTATCCAGAAATGAAAAA.

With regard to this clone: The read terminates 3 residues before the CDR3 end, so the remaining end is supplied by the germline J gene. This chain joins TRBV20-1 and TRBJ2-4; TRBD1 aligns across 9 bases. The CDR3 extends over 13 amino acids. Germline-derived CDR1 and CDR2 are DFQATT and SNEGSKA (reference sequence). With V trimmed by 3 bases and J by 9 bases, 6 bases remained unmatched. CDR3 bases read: TGCAGTGCTAGCGACAGGGGGAGGTCCATT. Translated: CSASDRGRSI. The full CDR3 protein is CSASDRGRSIQYF.

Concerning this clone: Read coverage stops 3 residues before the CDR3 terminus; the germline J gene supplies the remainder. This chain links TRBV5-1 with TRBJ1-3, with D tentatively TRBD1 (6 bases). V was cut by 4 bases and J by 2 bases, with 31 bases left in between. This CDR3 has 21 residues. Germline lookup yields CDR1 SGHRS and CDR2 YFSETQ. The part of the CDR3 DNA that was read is TGCGCCAGCAGCCCAAAGGGTGCTTGGGGGCAACAGGGTCCGCCTGGAAACACC. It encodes CASSPKGAWGQQGPPGNT. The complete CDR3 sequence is CASSPKGAWGQQGPPGNTIYF.

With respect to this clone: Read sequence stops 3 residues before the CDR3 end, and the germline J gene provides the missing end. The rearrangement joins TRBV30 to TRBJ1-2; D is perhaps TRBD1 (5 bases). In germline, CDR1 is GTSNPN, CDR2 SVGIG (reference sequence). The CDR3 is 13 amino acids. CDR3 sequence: CALTGTTTDTYTF. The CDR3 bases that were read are TGTGCCCTTACCGGGACTACCACAGATACC.

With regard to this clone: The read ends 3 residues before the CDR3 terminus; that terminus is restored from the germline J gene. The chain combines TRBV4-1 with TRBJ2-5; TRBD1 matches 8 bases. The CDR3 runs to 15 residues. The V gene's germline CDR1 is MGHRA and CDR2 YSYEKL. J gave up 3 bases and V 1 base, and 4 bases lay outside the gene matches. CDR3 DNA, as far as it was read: TGCGCCAGCAGCCAAGTTGCAGGGGGCAAAGAGACC. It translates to CASSQVAGGKET. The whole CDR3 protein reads CASSQVAGGKETQYF.

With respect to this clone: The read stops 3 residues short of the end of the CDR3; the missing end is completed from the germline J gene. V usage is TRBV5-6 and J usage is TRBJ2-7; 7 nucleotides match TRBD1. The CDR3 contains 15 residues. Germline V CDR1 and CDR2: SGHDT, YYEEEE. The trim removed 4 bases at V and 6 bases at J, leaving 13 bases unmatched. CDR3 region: CASSIPGTAYREQYF. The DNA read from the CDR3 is TGTGCCAGCAGCATCCCCGGGACAGCCTACCGCGAG.

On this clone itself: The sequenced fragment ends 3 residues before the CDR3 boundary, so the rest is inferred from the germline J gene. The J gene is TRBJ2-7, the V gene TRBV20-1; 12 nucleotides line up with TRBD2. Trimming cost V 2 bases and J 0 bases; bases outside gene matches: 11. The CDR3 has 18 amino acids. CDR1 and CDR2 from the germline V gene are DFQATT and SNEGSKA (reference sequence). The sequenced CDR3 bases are TGCAGTGCTAGAAGCAGTCTAGCGGGAGGGCTAAGCTCCTACGAG. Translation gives CSARSSLAGGLSSYE. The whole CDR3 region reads CSARSSLAGGLSSYEQYF.

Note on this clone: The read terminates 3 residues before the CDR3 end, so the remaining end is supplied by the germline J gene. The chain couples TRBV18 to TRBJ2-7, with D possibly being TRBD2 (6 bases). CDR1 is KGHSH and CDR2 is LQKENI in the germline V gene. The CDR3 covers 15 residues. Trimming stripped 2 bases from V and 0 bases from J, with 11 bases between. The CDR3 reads CASSPEAGGSYEQYF. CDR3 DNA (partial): TGTGCCAGCTCACCAGAAGCGGGTGGCTCCTACGAG.

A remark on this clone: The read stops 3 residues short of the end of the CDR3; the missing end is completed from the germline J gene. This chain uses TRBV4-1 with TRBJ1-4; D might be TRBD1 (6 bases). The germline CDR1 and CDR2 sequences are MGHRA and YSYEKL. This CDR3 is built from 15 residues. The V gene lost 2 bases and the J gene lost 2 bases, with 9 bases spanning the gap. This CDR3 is CASSQLGQTNEKLFF. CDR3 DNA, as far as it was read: TGCGCCAGCAGCCAATTAGGACAGACTAATGAAAAA.

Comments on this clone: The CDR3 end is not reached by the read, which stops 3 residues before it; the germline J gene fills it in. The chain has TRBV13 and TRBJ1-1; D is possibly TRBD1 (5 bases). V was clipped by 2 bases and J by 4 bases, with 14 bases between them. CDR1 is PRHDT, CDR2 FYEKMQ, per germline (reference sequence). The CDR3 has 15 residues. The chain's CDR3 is CASSLLGGSGTEAFF. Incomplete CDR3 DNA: TGTGCCAGCAGCTTACTGGGGGGATCGGGCACTGAA.

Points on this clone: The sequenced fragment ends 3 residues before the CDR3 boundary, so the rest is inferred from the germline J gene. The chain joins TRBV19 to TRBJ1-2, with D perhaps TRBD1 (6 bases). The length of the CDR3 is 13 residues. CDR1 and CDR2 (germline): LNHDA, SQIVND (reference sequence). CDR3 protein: CASSMVRGQTYTF. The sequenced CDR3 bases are TGTGCCAGTAGTATGGTCAGGGGCCAGACC.

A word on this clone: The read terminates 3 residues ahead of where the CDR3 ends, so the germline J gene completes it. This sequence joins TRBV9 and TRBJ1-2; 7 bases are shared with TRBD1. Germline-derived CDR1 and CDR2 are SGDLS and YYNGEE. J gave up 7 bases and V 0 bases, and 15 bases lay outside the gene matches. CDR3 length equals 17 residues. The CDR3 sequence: CASSVAPSTQGGSGYTF. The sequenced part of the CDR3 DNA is TGTGCCAGCAGCGTAGCCCCATCGACCCAGGGGGGATCTGGC.

CDR3 DNA (partial): TGTGCCAGCAGCCCAGGTTTGAACTATGGC. It is translated as CASSPGLNYG. The entire CDR3 protein is CASSPGLNYGYTF. The J gene is TRBJ1-2, the V gene TRBV7-6; no firm D call. The read comes to an end 3 residues before the CDR3 does, leaving the germline J gene to fill in the end. CDR1 is SGHVS and CDR2 is FNYEAQ in the germline V gene. Between the trimmed V and J ends, which lost 5 bases and 2 bases, there was a span of 9 bases. This CDR3 is 13 amino acids long.

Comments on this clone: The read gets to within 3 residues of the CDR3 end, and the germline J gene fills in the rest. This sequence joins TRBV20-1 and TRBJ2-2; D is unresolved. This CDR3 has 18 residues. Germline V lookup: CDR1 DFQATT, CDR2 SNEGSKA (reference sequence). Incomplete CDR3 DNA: TGCAGTGCTAGTTCGGCTCCCCCCACCTTCGCGGTGGGTGAAAAG. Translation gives CSASSAPPTFAVGEK. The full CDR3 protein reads CSASSAPPTFAVGEKLFF.

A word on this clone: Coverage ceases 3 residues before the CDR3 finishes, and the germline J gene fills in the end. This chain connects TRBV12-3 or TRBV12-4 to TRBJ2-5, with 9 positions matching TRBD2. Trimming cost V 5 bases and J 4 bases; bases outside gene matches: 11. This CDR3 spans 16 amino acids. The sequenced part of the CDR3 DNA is TGTGCCAGCAGTCTAGGACTAGCGAGGACAGGAGAGACC. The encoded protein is CASSLGLARTGET. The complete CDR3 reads CASSLGLARTGETQYF.

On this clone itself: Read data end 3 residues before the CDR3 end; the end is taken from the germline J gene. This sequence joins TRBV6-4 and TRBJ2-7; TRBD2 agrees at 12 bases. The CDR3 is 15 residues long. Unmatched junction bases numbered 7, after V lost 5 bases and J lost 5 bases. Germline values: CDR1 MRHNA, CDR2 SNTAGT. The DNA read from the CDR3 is TGTGCCAGCAGTCCCAGACTAGCGGGAGTCCACGAG. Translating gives CASSPRLAGVHE. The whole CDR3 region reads CASSPRLAGVHEQYF.

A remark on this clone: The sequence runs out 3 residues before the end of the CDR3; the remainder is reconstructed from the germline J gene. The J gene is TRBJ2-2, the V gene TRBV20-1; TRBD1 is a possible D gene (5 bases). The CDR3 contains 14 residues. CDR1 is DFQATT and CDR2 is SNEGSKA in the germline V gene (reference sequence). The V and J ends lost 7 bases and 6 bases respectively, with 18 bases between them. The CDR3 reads CSGQGPVVAGELFF. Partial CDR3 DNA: TGCAGTGGGCAGGGTCCCGTTGTCGCCGGGGAG.

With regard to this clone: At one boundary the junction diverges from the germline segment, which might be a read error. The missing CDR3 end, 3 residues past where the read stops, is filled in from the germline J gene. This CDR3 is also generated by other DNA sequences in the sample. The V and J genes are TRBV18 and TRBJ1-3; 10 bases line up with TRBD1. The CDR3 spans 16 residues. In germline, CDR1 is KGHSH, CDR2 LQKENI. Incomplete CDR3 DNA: TGTGCCAGCTCACCCGAGACAGGGGGCTTTGGAAACACG. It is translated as CASSPETGGFGNT. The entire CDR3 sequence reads CASSPETGGFGNTIYF.